This T cell receptor (beta chain) is from a study of shared T cell receptors in the human thymus. The data were produced by immunoSEQ multiplex PCR, yet TCRdb's version contains in-frame clones alone and is incomplete. The sample lists hundreds of thousands of clones; around 87% were seen once. Trimming took 1 base from V and 9 from J; bases not matched to a gene: 16. Germline V gene sequence: CDR1 ENHRY, CDR2 SYGVKD. CDR3 length equals 20 residues. These data were also filed under a second study, of human thymus T cells.

The specimen was thymocytes. This receptor was obtained from a boy under three years old with a congenital heart defect. The genes are TRBV10-3 and TRBJ1-6, with 12 nucleotides matching TRBD1. The CDR3 DNA reads as TGTGCCATCAGTGAGTTCGGGAGGCTGGGACAGGGGGCCAGTGGTTCACCCCTCCACTTT. Its translation is CAISEFGRLGQGASGSPLHF.